A single sample is the source of the 25 T cell receptor beta chains below, sequenced in a study of a mutant IDH1 vaccine in newly diagnosed glioma. Method: immunoSEQ multiplex PCR; TCRdb's copy keeps in-frame clones and lacks some. The sample records 20,000 to 25,000 clones, 79% being singletons. The antigens of these receptors remain unknown. Regarding time point: week 11, during vaccination. It was 300 ug of mutant IDH1 20-mer peptide that made up each vaccine dose, given with topical imiquimod. This specimen was PBMCs, taken from a glioma patient whose treatment included an IDH1 peptide vaccine. These receptors all come from a man aged 35 to 55 with glioma.

The chain joins TRBV18 to TRBJ1-2, with 9 bases lining up with TRBD1. The germline V gene encodes CDR1 KGHSH and CDR2 LQKENI. The V gene end was trimmed by 2 bases and the J gene end by 8 bases; junction bases not matched to a gene: 15. This CDR3 has 17 amino acids. CDR3 amino acids: CASSPGTSFGTGNGYTF. DNA for the CDR3: TGTGCCAGCTCACCAGGGACGTCCTTTGGGACAGGGAACGGCTACACCTTC.

The V call is TRBV4-3, the J call TRBJ1-1; tentatively, D is TRBD1 (5 bases). Germline V gene lookup returns CDR1 LGHNA and CDR2 YSLEER. The V end lost 2 bases, the J end lost 5 bases, and 18 bases lay between the germline ends. This CDR3 spans 16 amino acids. The CDR3 sequence is CASSQTTQTSGTEAFF. The CDR3 nucleotides are TGCGCCAGCAGCCAAACCACTCAAACGTCAGGGACTGAAGCTTTCTTT.

V gene TRBV23-1 combines with J gene TRBJ2-7; D remains ambiguous. TRBV23-1 is known as an ORF, though its function is uncertain. V shed 3 bases and J shed 2 bases, with 26 bases lying between them. CDR3 length: 19 amino acids. The CDR3 is CASSHFSWTAATKTYEQYF. The DNA of the CDR3 is TGCGCCAGCAGTCATTTTAGCTGGACCGCCGCCACGAAAACCTACGAGCAGTACTTC.

The V gene is TRBV7-2, the J gene TRBJ2-1; a weak D match, TRBD2 (5 bases). The CDR3 contains 12 residues. The V and J ends lost 5 bases and 9 bases respectively, with 11 bases between them. Germline CDR1 is SGHTA and CDR2 is FQGNSA. CDR3 in amino acids: CASSHRGFEQFF. CDR3 coding DNA: TGTGCCAGCAGCCACCGCGGGTTTGAGCAGTTCTTC.

The rearrangement joins TRBV6-1 to TRBJ1-4, with 9 bases lining up with TRBD1. V was pared by 4 bases and J by 14 bases, with 11 bases of the junction left unmatched. The CDR3 totals 14 residues. CDR1 MNHNS and CDR2 SASEGT come from the germline V gene. The DNA for the CDR3 is TGTGCCAGCAGTGTTGGGGGACAGGGACCGAAGCTGTTTTTT. It translates to CASSVGGQGPKLFF.

As DNA, the CDR3 is TGTGCCAGCAGCGTAGATGGGTGGCAGCCCCAGCATTTT. This sequence encodes CASSVDGWQPQHF. J is TRBJ1-5 and V is TRBV9; D unclear. The germline V and J ends were trimmed by 0 bases and 7 bases, with 8 bases remaining between them. This CDR3 region has 13 residues. Per the germline V gene, CDR1 is SGDLS and CDR2 is YYNGEE.

The chain recombines TRBV2 with TRBJ1-5; 7 bases fit TRBD1. CDR1 and CDR2 from the germline V gene are SNHLY and FYNNEI. V lost 4 bases and J lost 5; bases outside the gene matches: 5. The CDR3 length is 14 residues. Written as DNA, the CDR3 is TGTGCCAGCAGTGCCGACAGGGAATATCAGCCCCAGCATTTT. This gives the protein CASSADREYQPQHF.

The chain recombines TRBV4-3 with TRBJ2-5; possible D gene TRBD2, 5 bases. V lost 1 base, J lost 2 bases, and 11 bases lay in between. The CDR3 is made up of 15 amino acids. Germline V gene sequence: CDR1 LGHNA, CDR2 YSLEER. The CDR3, as DNA: TGCGCCAGCAGCCAAGGGGGAGAAGGACAAGAGACCCAGTACTTC. It is translated as CASSQGGEGQETQYF.

The chain uses TRBV19 and TRBJ1-3; 7 positions agree with TRBD1. Per the germline V gene, CDR1 is LNHDA and CDR2 is SQIVND (reference sequence). This CDR3 spans 15 amino acids. The junction had 4 bases not matched to a gene; V was cut back by 1 base and J by 4 bases. The CDR3 region has the DNA TGTGCCAGTAGTATAGGCGACAGGGCAGGAAACACCATATATTTT. This translates into CASSIGDRAGNTIYF.

V and J are TRBV4-2 and TRBJ1-6, with D maybe TRBD1 (6 bases). The CDR3 spans 15 residues. V was cut by 0 bases and J by 10 bases, with 13 bases left in between. Looked up from germline, CDR1 is LGHNA and CDR2 is YNFKEQ. CDR3: CASSQDRGKGSPLHF. The CDR3 DNA reads TGTGCCAGCAGCCAAGATAGGGGGAAGGGCTCACCCCTCCACTTT.

This chain links TRBV19 with TRBJ2-5; D may be TRBD2 (6 bases). The length of the CDR3 is 16 residues. From germline, CDR1 is LNHDA and CDR2 SQIVND (reference sequence). V lost 1 base to trimming and J lost 2 bases, with 14 bases between them. CDR3 sequence (DNA): TGTGCCAGTAGTATAGGTTCGCAGGGAGGACAAGAGACCCAGTACTTC. Its protein product is CASSIGSQGGQETQYF.

The table lists this clone with a few counts. This chain uses TRBV5-1 with TRBJ1-3; D gene unclear. The germline gives CDR1 SGHRS, CDR2 YFSETQ. CDR3 length: 16 residues. Deletions cut 1 base from V and 0 bases from J, with 11 bases between. The CDR3: CASSLSAGSSGNTIYF. CDR3 bases: TGCGCCAGCAGCTTGTCGGCGGGGAGCTCTGGAAACACCATATATTTT.

This chain links TRBV5-4 with TRBJ2-1; no definite D call. Germline V gene lookup returns CDR1 SGHNT and CDR2 YYREEE (reference sequence). This CDR3 contains 15 residues. Trimming took 0 bases from V and 1 from J, leaving 8 bases between them. DNA for the CDR3: TGTGCCAGCAGCTTGGTTGCGCAATCCTACAATGAGCAGTTCTTC. This encodes CASSLVAQSYNEQFF.

The chain combines TRBV29-1 with TRBJ2-7; D possibly uses TRBD1 or TRBD2 (5 bases each). CDR1 and CDR2 from the germline V gene are SQVTM and ANQGSEA. This CDR3 has 13 amino acids. Trimming left V 3 bases short and J 4 bases short, with 13 bases between. CDR3 loop: CSVEGREWYEQYF. CDR3 in DNA: TGCAGCGTTGAGGGCAGGGAGTGGTACGAGCAGTACTTC.

The chain joins TRBV20-1 to TRBJ2-3; D gene uncertain. Trimming left V 3 bases short and J 6 bases short, with 7 bases between. Germline V gene sequence: CDR1 DFQATT, CDR2 SNEGSKA (reference sequence). The CDR3 covers 11 residues. Here the CDR3 DNA reads TGCAGTGCTAGTGGTAGGGATACGCAGTATTTT. This sequence encodes CSASGRDTQYF.

V usage is TRBV28 and J usage is TRBJ1-3, with D possibly matching TRBD1 (5 bases). Germline V gene sequence: CDR1 MDHEN, CDR2 SYDVKM. V was pared by 3 bases and J by 4 bases, with 16 bases between. This CDR3 has 16 amino acids. DNA of the CDR3: TGTGCCAGCAGTTTTCTCGTGAGGGGAACAGGAAACACCATATATTTT. Its translation is CASSFLVRGTGNTIYF.

The chain is built from TRBV6-5 and TRBJ2-3, with TRBD1 matching 10 bases. The trim removed 5 bases at V and 5 bases at J, leaving 4 bases unmatched. Germline-derived CDR1 and CDR2 are MNHEY and SVGAGI. This CDR3 is built from 14 residues. CDR3 protein: CASSTTGGKDTQYF. Written as DNA, the CDR3 is TGTGCCAGCAGTACGACAGGGGGCAAAGATACGCAGTATTTT.

The chain links TRBV6-7 to TRBJ2-1, with 7 bases fitting TRBD2. TRBV6-7 is an ORF, and what it does is uncertain. The length of the CDR3 is 13 residues. The trim removed 8 bases at V and 9 bases at J, leaving 10 bases unmatched. In nucleotides, the CDR3 is TGTGCCAGCGGGAGGGAGGGCCGGGGTGAGCAGTTCTTC. Its translation is CASGREGRGEQFF.

This sequence joins TRBV6-5 and TRBJ2-1, with D maybe TRBD1 (6 bases). CDR3 length: 15 residues. Trimming took off 4 bases at V and 2 bases at J, with 12 bases between the two ends. CDR1 and CDR2 from the germline V gene are MNHEY and SVGAGI. The CDR3 protein is CASSSGTPTYNEQFF. The CDR3 DNA sequence: TGTGCCAGCAGTTCCGGGACACCAACCTACAATGAGCAGTTCTTC.

This clone showed up just a few times. This chain links TRBV5-6 with TRBJ1-6; no clear D gene. V gave up 2 bases and J gave up 8 bases, with 5 bases separating them. This CDR3 comprises 12 residues. Germline-derived CDR1 and CDR2 are SGHDT and YYEEEE. The CDR3 spells CASSFEDSPLHF. Written as DNA, the CDR3 is TGTGCCAGCAGCTTTGAAGATTCACCCCTCCACTTT. The full variable domain, in which reference TRBV5-6 and TRBJ1-6 provide the parts outside the CDR3, is DAGVTQSPTHLIKTRGQQVTLRCSPKSGHDTVSWYQQALGQGPQFIFQYYEEEERQRGNFPDRFSGHQFPNYSSELNVNALLLGDSALYLCASSFEDSPLHFGNGTRLTVT.

The chain combines TRBV4-1 with TRBJ2-5; 13 nucleotides align to TRBD2. CDR1 MGHRA and CDR2 YSYEKL come from the germline V gene. CDR3 length equals 19 residues. V trimming: 0 bases; J trimming: 6 bases; junction bases outside the gene matches: 13. The CDR3 DNA follows: TGCGCCAGCAGCCAAGATAAACTAGCGGGAGGGCCTACCCCGAAGACCCAGTACTTC. Its translation: CASSQDKLAGGPTPKTQYF.

This rearrangement joins TRBV6-5 to TRBJ2-5; TRBD1 matches 7 bases. CDR1 and CDR2 (germline): MNHEY, SVGAGI. This CDR3 has 15 residues. V was clipped by 6 bases and J by 3 bases; unmatched bases: 10. The chain's CDR3 is CASRGPGQQKETQYF. The CDR3 nucleotides read TGTGCCAGCAGGGGTCCGGGACAGCAAAAAGAGACCCAGTACTTC.

The genes are TRBV11-2 and TRBJ2-7, with 9 bases lining up with TRBD2. Germline assignment: CDR1 SGHAT and CDR2 FQNNGV. This CDR3 region has 15 residues. V shed 5 bases, J shed 2 bases, and the junction held 7 bases outside the gene matches. CDR3 amino acids: CASSTMGGRAYEQYV. The CDR3 DNA reads as TGTGCCAGCAGCACCATGGGCGGGAGGGCCTACGAGCAGTACGTC.

The chain employs TRBV11-3 and TRBJ2-3, with 11 bases identical to TRBD1. This CDR3 has 17 residues. Trimming cost V 5 bases and J 4 bases; bases outside gene matches: 11. Germline CDR1 and CDR2: SGHNT and YENEEA. This chain's CDR3 is CASSDPGQGEWADTQYF. The CDR3 nucleotides are TGTGCCAGCAGCGATCCGGGACAGGGGGAGTGGGCAGATACGCAGTATTTT.

This clone was counted only a few times. This sequence joins TRBV6-5 and TRBJ2-1; TRBD2 might be the D (6 bases). The V and J ends lost 7 bases and 6 bases respectively, with 19 bases between them. Germline V lookup: CDR1 MNHEY, CDR2 SVGAGI. The CDR3 spans 15 residues. CDR3 bases: TGTGCCAGCACCCCCCGTCCGGGACTCACCAATGAGCAGTTCTTC. It translates to CASTPRPGLTNEQFF.